This TCR beta chain was obtained from a study of shared clonotypes between healthy human individuals. Naive CD8 cells, CD45RO-negative and positively selected for CCR7, excluded terminally differentiated effector memory CD45RA+ cells. It was across several immunoSEQ plates that each subset's genomic DNA was evenly split. How the authors handled the data: With immunoSEQ giving junction-only sequences and no quality scores, filtering differed. Method: immunoSEQ multiplex PCR; TCRdb's copy keeps in-frame clones and lacks some. For V, J and clone size, that table is used; D and trimming come from the DNA. The table has around 560,000 clones, 90% to 95% seen once. Sequenced input: naive CD8+ T cells sorted from blood. The receptor was derived from a woman aged 25-40 years in good health.

CDR3 region: CASSWRTDQQETQYF. Written as DNA, the CDR3 is TGTGCCAGCAGTTGGAGGACAGACCAACAAGAGACCCAGTACTTC. The chain links TRBV28 to TRBJ2-5; TRBD1 is a possible D gene (6 bases). V lost 4 bases and J lost 2, with 14 bases in between. This CDR3 contains 15 residues. In germline, CDR1 is MDHEN, CDR2 SYDVKM.